The 29 T cell receptor beta chains given below trace back to one sample, sequenced in a study of blood T cells in healthy people across ages. Sample-barcoded 5' priming and a J-beta primer mix drove a second PCR of roughly 6 to 12 cycles. Using its own MiXCR run on the 5' RACE reads, TCRdb lists one record per CDR3 protein. The table shows fewer than 2,000,000 distinct CDR3 sequences, with 30% to 40% occurring only once. The sample consisted of blood. All receptors come from a woman under 40 in good health.

The chain couples TRBV7-2 to TRBJ2-4; no reliable D call. Germline CDR1 reads SGHTA; CDR2 reads FQGNSA. This CDR3 has 14 residues. V gave up 4 bases and J gave up 1 base, with 8 bases separating them. This CDR3 is CASSSEFAKNIQYF. CDR3 DNA: TGTGCCAGCAGCTCGGAATTTGCCAAAAACATTCAGTACTTC.

The J gene is TRBJ2-5, the V gene TRBV5-1, with 14 positions matching TRBD2. CDR1 is SGHRS and CDR2 is YFSETQ in the germline V gene. CDR3 length: 18 residues. Trimming took 3 bases from V and 4 from J; bases not matched to a gene: 11. As DNA, the CDR3 is TGCGCCAGCAGCTGGGGGACTAGCGGGAGATCGGCAACAGAGACCCAGTACTTC. Its translation is CASSWGTSGRSATETQYF.

This clonotype was detected a few times. The chain couples TRBV2 to TRBJ2-7; D gene ambiguous. Between the trimmed V and J ends, which lost 8 bases and 2 bases, there was a span of 10 bases. From germline, CDR1 is SNHLY and CDR2 FYNNEI. This CDR3 contains 12 residues. This CDR3 reads CASGLEPYEQYF. In DNA form, the CDR3 reads TGTGCCAGCGGTCTAGAACCCTACGAGCAGTACTTC.

This clonotype came up once. The chain has TRBV6-2 or TRBV6-3 and TRBJ2-7; tentatively, D is TRBD2 (6 bases). Trimming shortened V by 7 bases and J by 4 bases, and 14 bases separated the two germline ends. CDR1 is MNHEY, CDR2 SVGEGT, per germline. The CDR3 spans 13 residues. The CDR3 bases are TGTGCCAGCAACTGGACTATCCTATACGAGCAGTACTTC. Translating it yields CASNWTILYEQYF.

V and J are TRBV5-6 and TRBJ2-1, with 9 bases that match TRBD2. Germline trimming cut 4 bases from V and 4 bases from J; bases unmatched to any gene: 9. Germline CDR1 SGHDT, CDR2 YYEEEE. The CDR3 covers 16 residues. The DNA of the CDR3 is TGTGCCAGCAGCAATGGGGGGCTAGCGGGATACAATGAGCAGTTCTTC. Amino acid sequence: CASSNGGLAGYNEQFF.

This chain connects TRBV5-1 to TRBJ2-3; 7 nucleotides align to TRBD2. Trimming at V came to 6 bases and at J to 2 bases, leaving 12 bases not matched to a gene. Germline V lookup: CDR1 SGHRS, CDR2 YFSETQ. The CDR3 has 16 amino acids. CDR3 region: CASKLSRGELTDTQYF. CDR3 bases: TGCGCCAGCAAGCTGTCTCGGGGGGAACTCACAGATACGCAGTATTTT.

This chain links TRBV20-1 with TRBJ2-1; the D gene is possibly TRBD2 (6 bases). This CDR3 comprises 14 residues. V was clipped by 6 bases and J by 7 bases, with 19 bases between them. Germline V gene lookup returns CDR1 DFQATT and CDR2 SNEGSKA (reference sequence). The CDR3 nucleotides are TGCAGTGCCATCCGGGACTCCCTAGGAAATGAGCAGTTCTTC. Its protein product is CSAIRDSLGNEQFF.

The rearrangement joins TRBV2 to TRBJ1-2; unclear D gene. V lost 5 bases and J lost 6, with 22 bases in between. In germline, CDR1 is SNHLY, CDR2 FYNNEI. This CDR3 contains 16 residues. CDR3 residues: CASSLGPIDRRHGYTF. CDR3 nucleotides: TGTGCCAGCAGTCTTGGGCCCATCGATCGTCGACATGGCTACACCTTC.

The chain recombines TRBV27 with TRBJ2-3; D call uncertain. CDR1 and CDR2 (germline): MNHEY, SMNVEV (reference sequence). The CDR3 spans 18 residues. Trimming stripped 1 base from V and 3 bases from J, with 20 bases between. The CDR3 loop is CASSLFPRSRERTDTQYF. CDR3 in DNA: TGTGCCAGCAGTTTATTCCCCCGGTCACGCGAAAGAACAGATACGCAGTATTTT.

This clonotype showed up just a few times. V gene TRBV30 combines with J gene TRBJ2-1; TRBD2 matches at 11 bases. The V gene end was trimmed by 1 base and the J gene end by 14 bases; junction bases not matched to a gene: 13. Per germline, CDR1 GTSNPN and CDR2 SVGIG (reference sequence). The CDR3 is 15 residues long. CDR3: CAWSADSGRGSAEFF. The CDR3 DNA reads as TGTGCCTGGAGTGCGGATAGCGGGAGGGGATCCGCTGAGTTCTTC.

The DNA of the CDR3 is TGTGCCACCAGCACCGCGACAGGTACCTACGAGCAGTACTTC. Its translation is CATSTATGTYEQYF. The chain couples TRBV15 to TRBJ2-7; D may be TRBD1 (6 bases). Trimming left V 4 bases short and J 2 bases short, with 12 bases between. Germline lookup yields CDR1 LNHNV and CDR2 YYDKDF (reference sequence). The CDR3 sequence is 14 residues long. The full variable domain, rest sourced from reference TRBV15 and TRBJ2-7, is DAMVIQNPRYQVTQFGKPVTLSCSQTLNHNVMYWYQQKSSQAPKLLFHYYDKDFNNEADTPDNFQSRRPNTSFCFLDIRSPGLGDTAMYLCATSTATGTYEQYFGPGTRLTVT.

This clonotype has a handful of counts. The gene calls are TRBV12-3 or TRBV12-4 and TRBJ1-4; a weak D match, TRBD1 (5 bases). CDR3 length: 14 amino acids. Trimming took off 3 bases at V and 5 bases at J, with 10 bases between the two ends. This CDR3 is CASSLLPGNEKLFF. CDR3 coding DNA: TGTGCCAGCAGTTTGTTACCAGGGAATGAAAAACTGTTTTTT.

About this clonotype: This may arise from a read error, as a much more abundant clone is one base away. The rearrangement links TRBV7-2 to TRBJ2-5; D remains unclear. The CDR3 has 14 residues. CDR1 and CDR2 (germline): SGHTA, FQGNSA. Here the CDR3 reads CASSLVLSQGTQYF. CDR3 DNA: TGTGCCAGCAGCTTAGTTCTGAGCCAAGGGACCCAGTACTTC.

This clonotype has at least ten counts. The rearrangement uses TRBV20-1 and TRBJ2-1, with D unclear. Trimming left V 3 bases short and J 6 bases short, with 6 bases between. Per germline, CDR1 DFQATT and CDR2 SNEGSKA (reference sequence). The CDR3 extends over 11 amino acids. The CDR3 DNA sequence: TGCAGTGCTAGTTATCGCAATGAGCAGTTCTTC. This gives the protein CSASYRNEQFF.

The chain is built from TRBV13 and TRBJ2-5; D might be TRBD1 or TRBD2, each matching 6 bases. V lost 6 bases, J lost 11 bases, and 25 bases lay in between. Germline-derived CDR1 and CDR2 are PRHDT and FYEKMQ (reference sequence). The CDR3 length is 15 residues. Written as DNA, the CDR3 is TGTGCCAGCAGGCGACTAGGAGGGGGGTCCTACGGGCAGTACTTC. Translation: CASRRLGGGSYGQYF.

The chain employs TRBV7-9 and TRBJ2-4; D not resolved. The CDR3 has 14 residues. The germline gives CDR1 SEHNR, CDR2 FQNEAQ (reference sequence). V lost 10 bases and J lost 0, with 13 bases in between. The CDR3 region is CANTSNLAKNIQYF. The CDR3 coding sequence is TGTGCCAACACATCGAACCTAGCCAAAAACATTCAGTACTTC. Together with reference TRBV7-9 and TRBJ2-4, the CDR3 gives the full variable domain: DTGVSQNPRHKITKRGQNVTFRCDPISEHNRLYWYRQTLGQGPEFLTYFQNEAQLEKSRLLSDRFSAERPKGSFSTLEIQRTEQGDSAMYLCANTSNLAKNIQYFGAGTRLSVL.

The chain recombines TRBV6-2 or TRBV6-3 with TRBJ2-1; 8 positions agree with TRBD2. CDR3 length: 13 amino acids. CDR1 is MNHEY and CDR2 is SVGEGT in the germline V gene. With V trimmed by 6 bases and J by 10 bases, 8 bases remained unmatched. CDR3 region: CASSAGGRSEQFF. The CDR3 region has the DNA TGTGCCAGCAGCGCGGGAGGTCGCTCGGAGCAGTTCTTC.

This chain connects TRBV7-9 to TRBJ2-3; TRBD2 might be the D (6 bases). Trimming stripped 5 bases from V and 6 bases from J, with 18 bases between. The CDR3 contains 15 residues. The V gene's germline CDR1 is SEHNR and CDR2 FQNEAQ (reference sequence). The chain's CDR3 is CASSAVRGRGDTQYF. As DNA, the CDR3 is TGTGCCAGCAGCGCCGTAAGGGGCCGGGGGGATACGCAGTATTTT.

This sequence joins TRBV7-9 and TRBJ1-5; D call uncertain. Trimming pared 7 bases from V and 6 bases from J, leaving 13 bases between. The CDR3 loop spans 13 amino acids. CDR1 SEHNR and CDR2 FQNEAQ come from the germline V gene (reference sequence). The CDR3 nucleotides read TGTGCCAGCACCCCGGCAGTGGGTCAGCCCCAGCATTTT. Its translation: CASTPAVGQPQHF.

This clonotype was detected only once. The chain recombines TRBV21-1 with TRBJ2-1. TRBV21-1 is described as a pseudogene. This CDR3 spans 13 amino acids. CDR3 sequence (DNA): TGTGCCACCTGCGAGAGTACCTACAATGAGCAGTTCTTC. Translation gives CATCESTYNEQFF.

This clonotype was counted a single time. The V and J genes are TRBV3-1 and TRBJ2-1; possible D gene TRBD2, 6 bases. The J call is in doubt because the DNA end fits TRBJ2-7 better. Germline loops: CDR1 LGHDT, CDR2 YNNKEL (reference sequence). This CDR3 has 15 amino acids. This CDR3 is CASSQDYGSYDEQYF. Here the CDR3 DNA reads TGTGCCAGCAGCCAAGATTACGGGAGTTACGACGAGCAGTACTTC.

This clonotype was counted only a few times. This rearrangement joins TRBV5-1 to TRBJ2-1; TRBD2 aligns across 9 bases. Germline V gene sequence: CDR1 SGHRS, CDR2 YFSETQ. The CDR3 contains 14 residues. V trimming: 2 bases; J trimming: 9 bases; junction bases outside the gene matches: 6. This chain's CDR3 is CASSFAGGPGEQFF. Here the CDR3 DNA reads TGCGCCAGCAGCTTCGCGGGAGGGCCTGGTGAGCAGTTCTTC. The variable domain in full, completed from reference TRBV5-1 and TRBJ2-1, reads KAGVTQTPRYLIKTRGQQVTLSCSPISGHRSVSWYQQTPGQGLQFLFEYFSETQRNKGNFPGRFSGRQFSNSRSEMNVSTLELGDSALYLCASSFAGGPGEQFFGPGTRLTVL.

The V and J genes are TRBV20-1 and TRBJ1-1; 7 nucleotides match TRBD1. The CDR3 covers 12 residues. Per the germline V gene, CDR1 is DFQATT and CDR2 is SNEGSKA (reference sequence). With V trimmed by 1 base and J by 10 bases, 6 bases remained unmatched. CDR3 in amino acids: CSARVVGQPAFF. Here the CDR3 DNA reads TGCAGTGCTAGAGTAGTGGGACAGCCAGCTTTCTTT.

The V call is TRBV9, the J call TRBJ2-5; D possibly corresponds to TRBD2 (5 bases). The CDR3 loop spans 14 amino acids. CDR1 is SGDLS, CDR2 YYNGEE, per germline. V lost 3 bases and J 2 bases, leaving 11 bases between the germline ends. CDR3 in DNA: TGTGCCAGCAGCGGAGGGAACTGGCAAGAGACCCAGTACTTC. Its translation is CASSGGNWQETQYF. Full variable domain (rest looked up from reference TRBV9 and TRBJ2-5): DSGVTQTPKHLITATGQRVTLRCSPRSGDLSVYWYQQSLDQGLQFLIQYYNGEERAKGNILERFSAQQFPDLHSELNLSSLELGDSALYFCASSGGNWQETQYFGPGTRLLVL.

A few counts support this clonotype. V gene TRBV5-6 combines with J gene TRBJ2-7; tentatively, D is TRBD1 (6 bases). V shed 4 bases and J shed 7 bases, with 21 bases lying between them. CDR3 size: 15 residues. Looked up from germline, CDR1 is SGHDT and CDR2 is YYEEEE. CDR3 nucleotides: TGTGCCAGCAGCGCGCACACAGGGAAGGCGAATGAGCAGTACTTC. It encodes CASSAHTGKANEQYF.

The chain employs TRBV5-6 and TRBJ1-1; D might be TRBD1 (5 bases). V lost 0 bases and J lost 3, with 12 bases in between. Germline loops: CDR1 SGHDT, CDR2 YYEEEE. The CDR3 is 15 amino acids. The CDR3 coding sequence is TGTGCCAGCAGCTTGGATGGGGCAGCGTACACTGAAGCTTTCTTT. It yields the protein CASSLDGAAYTEAFF.

This clonotype was observed once. The V and J genes are TRBV4-1 and TRBJ1-3; TRBD1 is a possible D gene (6 bases). From germline, CDR1 is MGHRA and CDR2 YSYEKL. This CDR3 has 16 residues. Trimming cost V 3 bases and J 1 base, with 13 bases left between them. The CDR3 DNA reads TGCGCCAGCAGCCAGGGCTACAGGGTTTCTGGAAACACCATATATTTT. Amino acid sequence: CASSQGYRVSGNTIYF.

The chain combines TRBV5-5 with TRBJ2-5; 12 bases agree with TRBD2. The CDR3 is 16 residues long. Germline loops: CDR1 SGHKS, CDR2 YYEKEE (reference sequence). The ends lost 4 bases at V and 0 bases at J; junction bases unmatched: 4. The CDR3 sequence: CASSMGLAGNQETQYF. The CDR3 DNA reads as TGTGCCAGCAGCATGGGACTAGCGGGCAACCAAGAGACCCAGTACTTC.

In its sample, this clonotype was seen a few times. The genes are TRBV27 and TRBJ2-6; 8 bases are a match to TRBD1. CDR3 length: 17 amino acids. Looked up from germline, CDR1 is MNHEY and CDR2 is SMNVEV (reference sequence). Trimming cost V 3 bases and J 0 bases; bases outside gene matches: 4. CDR3 sequence (DNA): TGTGCCAGCAGTTTTGTCAGGGGGCTCTCTGGGGCCAACGTCCTGACTTTC. This codes for CASSFVRGLSGANVLTF.